This T cell receptor beta chain stems from a study of low-dose radiotherapy and immunotherapy resistance in tumors. Priming of first-strand cDNA relied on TRAV- and TRBV-specific primers (covering alpha and beta chains). Over roughly 19 PCR cycles, TCRs were amplified from a constant-region primer and V-primer adapter. From the reads, TCRdb called clonotypes with MiXCR, one entry per CDR3 protein. The data hold some 100,000 distinct CDR3 sequences, with about 20% observed a single time. This clonotype was recorded at least ten times. The time point denotes: after trial treatment. The treatment denotes: LDRT plus nivolumab, ipilimumab, low-dose cyclophosphamide and aspirin (RACIN trial). Trimming pared 0 bases from V and 0 bases from J, leaving 5 bases between. This CDR3 spans 14 amino acids. The V gene's germline CDR1 is SGHRS and CDR2 YFSETQ.

This TCR came from a male donor with prostate cancer. The J gene is TRBJ2-3, the V gene TRBV5-1; TRBD1 is a possible D gene (5 bases). Material: PBMCs, obtained after low-dose radiotherapy plus immunotherapy. DNA of the CDR3: TGCGCCAGCAGCTTGGGACAGAGCACAGATACGCAGTATTTT. Translated: CASSLGQSTDTQYF.